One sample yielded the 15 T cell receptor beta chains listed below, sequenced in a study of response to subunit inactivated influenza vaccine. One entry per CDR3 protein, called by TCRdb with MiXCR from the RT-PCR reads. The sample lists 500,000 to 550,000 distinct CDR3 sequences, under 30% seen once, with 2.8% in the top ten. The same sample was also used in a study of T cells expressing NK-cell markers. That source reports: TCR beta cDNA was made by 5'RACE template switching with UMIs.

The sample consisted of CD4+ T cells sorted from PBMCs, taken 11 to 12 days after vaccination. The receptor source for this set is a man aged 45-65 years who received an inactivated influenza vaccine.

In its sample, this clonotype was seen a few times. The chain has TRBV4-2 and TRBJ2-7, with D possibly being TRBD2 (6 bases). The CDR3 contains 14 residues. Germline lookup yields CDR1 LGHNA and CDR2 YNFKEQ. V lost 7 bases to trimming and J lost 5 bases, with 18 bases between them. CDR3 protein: CASTQERRDHEQYF. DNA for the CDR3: TGTGCCAGCACCCAGGAGAGGAGGGACCACGAGCAGTACTTC.

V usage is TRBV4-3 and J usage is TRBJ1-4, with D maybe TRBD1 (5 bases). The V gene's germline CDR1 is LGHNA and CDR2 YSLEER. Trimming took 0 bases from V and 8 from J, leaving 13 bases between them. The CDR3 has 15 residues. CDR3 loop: CASSQEVRTREKLFF. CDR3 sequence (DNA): TGCGCCAGCAGCCAAGAGGTCCGGACACGGGAAAAACTGTTTTTT.

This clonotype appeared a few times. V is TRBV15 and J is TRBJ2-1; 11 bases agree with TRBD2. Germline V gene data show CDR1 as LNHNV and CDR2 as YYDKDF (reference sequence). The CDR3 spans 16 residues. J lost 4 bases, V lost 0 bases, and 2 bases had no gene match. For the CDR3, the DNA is TGTGCCACCAGCAGAGACCCTAGCGGGAGGTACAATGAGCAGTTCTTC. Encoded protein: CATSRDPSGRYNEQFF.

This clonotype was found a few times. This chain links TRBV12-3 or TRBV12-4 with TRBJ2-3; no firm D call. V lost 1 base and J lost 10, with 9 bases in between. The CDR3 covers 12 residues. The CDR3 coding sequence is TGTGCCAGCAGTTTAGGGGAAATGGCGCAGTATTTT. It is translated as CASSLGEMAQYF.

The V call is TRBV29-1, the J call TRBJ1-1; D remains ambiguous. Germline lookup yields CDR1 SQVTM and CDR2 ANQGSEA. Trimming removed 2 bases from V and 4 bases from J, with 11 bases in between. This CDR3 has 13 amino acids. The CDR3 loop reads CSVEMTGTTEAFF. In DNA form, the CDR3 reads TGCAGCGTTGAAATGACCGGAACCACTGAAGCTTTCTTT. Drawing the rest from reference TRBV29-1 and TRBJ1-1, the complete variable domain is SAVISQKPSRDICQRGTSLTIQCQVDSQVTMMFWYRQQPGQSLTLIATANQGSEATYESGFVIDKFPISRPNLTFSTLTVSNMSPEDSSIYLCSVEMTGTTEAFFGQGTRLTVV.

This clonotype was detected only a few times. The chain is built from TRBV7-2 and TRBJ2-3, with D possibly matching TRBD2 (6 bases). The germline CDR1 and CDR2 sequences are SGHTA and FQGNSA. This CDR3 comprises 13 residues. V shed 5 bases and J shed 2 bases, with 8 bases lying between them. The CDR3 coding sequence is TGTGCCAGCAGCCCTAGCGCCACAGATACGCAGTATTTT. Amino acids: CASSPSATDTQYF.

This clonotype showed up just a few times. For the CDR3, the DNA is TGCGCCAGCAGCCAAGATGGCCCCGCCGTCACCTTC. It yields the protein CASSQDGPAVTF. The chain is built from TRBV4-1 and TRBJ1-2; D is unresolved. The V gene's germline CDR1 is MGHRA and CDR2 YSYEKL. The V end lost 0 bases, the J end lost 13 bases, and 12 bases lay between the germline ends. The length of the CDR3 is 12 residues.

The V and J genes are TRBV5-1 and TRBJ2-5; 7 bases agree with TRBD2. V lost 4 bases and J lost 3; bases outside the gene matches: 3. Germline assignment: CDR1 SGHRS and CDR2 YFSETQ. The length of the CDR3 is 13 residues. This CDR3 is CASSHAGEETQYF. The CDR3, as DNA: TGCGCCAGCAGCCACGCGGGAGAAGAGACCCAGTACTTC.

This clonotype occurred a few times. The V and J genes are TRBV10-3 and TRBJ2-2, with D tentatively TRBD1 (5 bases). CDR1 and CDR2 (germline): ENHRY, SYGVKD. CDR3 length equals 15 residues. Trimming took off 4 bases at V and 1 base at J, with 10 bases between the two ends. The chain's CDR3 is CAISVRDRNTGELFF. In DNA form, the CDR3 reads TGTGCCATCAGTGTTCGAGACAGGAACACCGGGGAGCTGTTTTTT.

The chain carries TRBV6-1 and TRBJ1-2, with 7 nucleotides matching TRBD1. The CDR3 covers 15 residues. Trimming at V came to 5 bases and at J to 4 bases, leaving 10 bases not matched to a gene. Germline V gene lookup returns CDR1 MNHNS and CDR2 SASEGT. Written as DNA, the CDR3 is TGTGCCAGCAGTCCCTCCGGGACAGTTACCTATGGCTACACCTTC. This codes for CASSPSGTVTYGYTF.

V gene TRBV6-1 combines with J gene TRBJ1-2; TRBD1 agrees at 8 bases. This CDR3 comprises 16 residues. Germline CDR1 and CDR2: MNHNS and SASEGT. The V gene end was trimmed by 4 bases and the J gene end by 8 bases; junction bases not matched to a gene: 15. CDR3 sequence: CASSALERTGPRGYTF. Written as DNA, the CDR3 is TGTGCCAGCAGTGCGTTAGAAAGGACAGGGCCGAGAGGCTACACCTTC.

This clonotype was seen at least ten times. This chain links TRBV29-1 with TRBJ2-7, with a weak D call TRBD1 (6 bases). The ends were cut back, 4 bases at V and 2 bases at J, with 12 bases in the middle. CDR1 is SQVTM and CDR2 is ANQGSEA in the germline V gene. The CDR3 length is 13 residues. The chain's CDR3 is CSVGQGPPYEQYF. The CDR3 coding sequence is TGCAGCGTTGGGCAGGGGCCCCCCTACGAGCAGTACTTC.

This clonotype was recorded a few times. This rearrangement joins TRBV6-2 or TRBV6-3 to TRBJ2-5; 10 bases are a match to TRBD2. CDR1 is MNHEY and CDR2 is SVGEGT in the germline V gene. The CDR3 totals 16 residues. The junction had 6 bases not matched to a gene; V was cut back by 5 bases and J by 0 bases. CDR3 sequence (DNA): TGTGCCAGCAGTAAAACTAGCGGGGTGTACCAAGAGACCCAGTACTTC. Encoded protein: CASSKTSGVYQETQYF.

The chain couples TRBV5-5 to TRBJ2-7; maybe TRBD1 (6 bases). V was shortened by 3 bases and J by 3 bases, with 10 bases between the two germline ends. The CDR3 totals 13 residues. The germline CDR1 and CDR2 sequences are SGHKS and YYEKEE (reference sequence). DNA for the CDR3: TGTGCCAGCAGCTCGACAGGTATCTACGAGCAGTACTTC. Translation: CASSSTGIYEQYF.

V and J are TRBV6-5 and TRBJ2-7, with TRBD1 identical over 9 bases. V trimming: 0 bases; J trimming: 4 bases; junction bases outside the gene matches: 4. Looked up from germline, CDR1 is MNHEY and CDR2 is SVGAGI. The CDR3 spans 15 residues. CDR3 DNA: TGTGCCAGCAGTTACTCGTGGACAGGGGATTACGAGCAGTACTTC. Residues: CASSYSWTGDYEQYF.